The next 13 T cell receptor beta chains were all read from a single sample in a study of blood T cell repertoires in COVID-19. Clones were read by immunoSEQ multiplex PCR, and TCRdb kept only the in-frame ones, dropping some. The data contain roughly 410,000 clones, 89% of them seen just once; the ten biggest clones take up around 1.3%. Sequencing was carried out using peripheral blood. The receptors were gathered from a man aged 40-55 years with acute or convalescent COVID-19.

V is TRBV4-1 and J is TRBJ1-5, with 7 bases matching TRBD1. Trimming cost V 4 bases and J 2 bases; bases outside gene matches: 2. CDR1 is MGHRA and CDR2 is YSYEKL in the germline V gene. This CDR3 is 14 amino acids long. CDR3 protein: CASSPRGGNQPQHF. CDR3 nucleotide sequence: TGCGCCAGCAGCCCCAGGGGGGGCAATCAGCCCCAGCATTTT.

This rearrangement joins TRBV10-1 to TRBJ2-3, with D unresolved. Per germline, CDR1 WNHNN and CDR2 SYGVQD (reference sequence). CDR3 size: 14 residues. V lost 6 bases, J lost 4 bases, and 14 bases lay in between. The chain's CDR3 is CASRPGMIPDTQYF. The CDR3 DNA sequence: TGCGCCAGCAGGCCCGGTATGATTCCAGATACGCAGTATTTT.

The CDR3 nucleotides are TGTGCTAGTGGTTTGGTTGGAGGCGGGAGGGCCGGGGAGCTGTTTTTT. This encodes CASGLVGGGRAGELFF. The chain links TRBV12-5 to TRBJ2-2; 9 bases agree with TRBD2. There are 16 residues in the CDR3. V was pared by 0 bases and J by 6 bases, with 5 bases of the junction left unmatched. From germline, CDR1 is LGHNT and CDR2 FRNRAP. The full variable domain, its missing parts supplied by reference TRBV12-5 and TRBJ2-2, is DARVTQTPRHKVTEMGQEVTMRCQPILGHNTVFWYRQTMMQGLELLAYFRNRAPLDDSGMPKDRFSAEMPDATLATLKIQPSEPRDSAVYFCASGLVGGGRAGELFFGEGSRLTVL.

V gene TRBV12-5 combines with J gene TRBJ1-5, with 8 nucleotides matching TRBD1. The CDR3 is made up of 15 amino acids. The trim removed 6 bases at V and 0 bases at J, leaving 4 bases unmatched. Germline CDR1 reads LGHNT; CDR2 reads FRNRAP. The CDR3 sequence is CASGPTGVSNQPQHF. CDR3 nucleotide sequence: TGTGCTAGTGGCCCGACAGGGGTTAGCAATCAGCCCCAGCATTTT.

J is TRBJ2-7 and V is TRBV28; D unresolved. V lost 3 bases and J 5 bases, leaving 14 bases between the germline ends. The CDR3 is 14 amino acids. Per germline, CDR1 MDHEN and CDR2 SYDVKM. In DNA form, the CDR3 reads TGTGCCAGCAGTTTTCGTTTGAGGTTTGACGAGCAGTACTTC. This codes for CASSFRLRFDEQYF.

This chain joins TRBV27 and TRBJ1-2; tentatively, D is TRBD1 (6 bases). Trimming removed 5 bases from V and 2 bases from J, with 6 bases in between. CDR1 and CDR2 (germline): MNHEY, SMNVEV (reference sequence). The CDR3 has 12 residues. The CDR3: CASSQGNYGYTF. Here the CDR3 DNA reads TGTGCCAGCAGTCAGGGGAACTATGGCTACACCTTC.

This chain connects TRBV7-3 to TRBJ2-1; 10 bases line up with TRBD2. Looked up from germline, CDR1 is SGHTA and CDR2 is FQGTGA. The ends lost 4 bases at V and 7 bases at J; junction bases unmatched: 13. The CDR3 extends over 17 amino acids. For the CDR3, the DNA is TGTGCCAGCAGCTCCATATCCGCTAGCGGGGGAGGAAATGAGCAGTTCTTC. This encodes CASSSISASGGGNEQFF.

The chain is built from TRBV19 and TRBJ1-2; perhaps TRBD1 as D (6 bases). CDR3 length: 13 amino acids. The V and J ends lost 7 bases and 5 bases respectively, with 14 bases between them. The germline V gene has CDR1 LNHDA and CDR2 SQIVND (reference sequence). This chain's CDR3 is CASTSQGYYGYTF. In DNA form, the CDR3 reads TGTGCCAGTACCTCGCAGGGGTATTATGGCTACACCTTC.

The chain recombines TRBV5-5 with TRBJ2-5, with TRBD1 identical over 7 bases. The V gene end was trimmed by 4 bases and the J gene end by 5 bases; junction bases not matched to a gene: 5. Germline CDR1 is SGHKS and CDR2 is YYEKEE (reference sequence). This CDR3 region has 13 residues. The CDR3: CASSQTGWETQYF. In nucleotides, the CDR3 is TGTGCCAGCAGCCAGACAGGGTGGGAGACCCAGTACTTC. The entire variable domain, with the rest obtained from reference TRBV5-5 and TRBJ2-5, is as follows: DAGVTQSPTHLIKTRGQQVTLRCSPISGHKSVSWYQQVLGQGPQFIFQYYEKEERGRGNFPDRFSARQFPNYSSELNVNALLLGDSALYLCASSQTGWETQYFGPGTRLLVL.

The rearrangement joins TRBV5-1 to TRBJ1-1, with 7 bases lining up with TRBD1. The CDR3 loop spans 16 amino acids. In germline, CDR1 is SGHRS, CDR2 YFSETQ. V dropped 1 base and J dropped 1; count of bases not matched to a gene: 7. CDR3 sequence (DNA): TGCGCCAGCAGCTTGAGGGACAGCTCGGCGAACACTGAAGCTTTCTTT. Translation: CASSLRDSSANTEAFF.

The sample holds a few counts of this clone. This sample also contains other DNA sequences that code for the same CDR3. V and J are TRBV5-4 and TRBJ1-6; TRBD1 is a possible D gene (5 bases). Deletions cut 0 bases from V and 7 bases from J, with 8 bases between. The V gene's germline CDR1 is SGHNT and CDR2 YYREEE (reference sequence). CDR3 length equals 14 residues. The CDR3 DNA is TGTGCCAGCAGCTTGGATCGGGGGAATTCACCCCTCCACTTT. As protein: CASSLDRGNSPLHF.

The V gene is TRBV27, the J gene TRBJ1-6; no definite D call. Per the germline V gene, CDR1 is MNHEY and CDR2 is SMNVEV (reference sequence). Trimming cost V 3 bases and J 10 bases, with 16 bases left between them. CDR3 length: 15 residues. The CDR3 is CASSFGLDRRSPLHF. The CDR3 DNA sequence: TGTGCCAGCAGTTTCGGACTGGACCGGAGATCACCCCTCCACTTT.

This sequence joins TRBV7-2 and TRBJ1-2; weak D call: TRBD1 (5 bases). Trimming stripped 1 base from V and 7 bases from J, with 10 bases between. The CDR3 runs to 13 residues. Per the germline V gene, CDR1 is SGHTA and CDR2 is FQGNSA. CDR3 loop: CASSLGRDFGYTF. The CDR3 DNA sequence: TGTGCCAGCAGCTTAGGCAGGGATTTTGGCTACACCTTC.